These T cell receptor beta chains were read from a single sample in a study of blood T cell repertoires in COVID-19. Sequencing was performed with immunoSEQ multiplex PCR; in TCRdb, only in-frame clones are kept and a portion is missing. The sample includes around 250,000 clones, around four fifths of them seen just once. Material: peripheral blood. The receptor set was obtained from a man younger than 40 who had recovered from COVID-19. CDR3s leave out the opening cysteine and the closing phenylalanine or tryptophan. Each record gives: J gene, CDR3 length, V gene, D gene, CDR3 protein. D genes are given only for firm matches.

TRBJ2-2 | 12 | TRBV7-2 | TRBD1 | ASSRDRGYGELF
TRBJ1-2 | 12 | TRBV5-5 | - | ASSLPGPIYGYT
TRBJ1-2 | 12 | TRBV9 | - | ASSVESGSYGYT
TRBJ2-3 | 15 | TRBV4-1 | - | ASSQTPLTGGTDTQY
TRBJ2-5 | 16 | TRBV7-6 | TRBD2 | ASSPRRRGARRGETQY
TRBJ1-1 | 11 | TRBV7-3 | - | ASSSLTRTEAF
TRBJ2-4 | 17 | TRBV7-3 | - | ASSFTRQGRGYPKNIQY
TRBJ2-2 | 15 | TRBV5-1 | TRBD1 | ASQGRDRETNTGELF
TRBJ2-3 | 12 | TRBV18 | TRBD1 | ASSRDRAADTQY
TRBJ2-2 | 14 | TRBV9 | TRBD1 | ASSVATGADTGELF
TRBJ1-2 | 11 | TRBV10-3 | TRBD1 | AISEGQGDDYT
TRBJ2-1 | 13 | TRBV4-2 | TRBD2 | ASSQEAGGYNEQF
TRBJ2-2 | 15 | TRBV9 | - | ASSVLSHAGLTGELF
TRBJ2-5 | 13 | TRBV5-4 | TRBD2 | ASSPGLAGKETQY
TRBJ2-1 | 13 | TRBV3-1/TRBV3-2 | - | ASSQDMAIQGEQF
TRBJ2-1 | 12 | TRBV6-5 | TRBD2 | ASIAGANYNEQF
TRBJ2-2 | 11 | TRBV5-1 | - | ASSSENGGELF
TRBJ1-2 | 13 | TRBV5-4 | - | ASSKPDSGGYGYT
TRBJ2-1 | 14 | TRBV19 | - | ASSINAKSSYNEQF
TRBJ1-2 | 18 | TRBV2 | TRBD1 | ASSRVSLAVGDSANYGYT
TRBJ2-4 | 13 | TRBV2 | TRBD2 | ASSPQRGATNIQY
TRBJ2-3 | 15 | TRBV23-1 | TRBD2 | ASNLAGEGILADTQY
TRBJ1-6 | 13 | TRBV7-9 | - | ASSSQGTENSPLH
TRBJ1-1 | 13 | TRBV28 | TRBD1 | ASSTGGAGNTEAF
TRBJ2-5 | 11 | TRBV6-1 | - | ASSEVSQETQY
TRBJ1-2 | 9 | TRBV28 | - | ASRLARGYT
TRBJ2-1 | 12 | TRBV6-6 | TRBD2 | ASNPGTMSQEQF
TRBJ2-2 | 14 | TRBV10-2 | TRBD1 | ASSESRGRGTGELF
TRBJ1-4 | 11 | TRBV6-5 | - | ASGGGWGEKLF
TRBJ2-5 | 13 | TRBV9 | TRBD2 | ASSSPTGGGETQY
TRBJ2-3 | 12 | TRBV4-1 | - | ASSQGARTDTQY
TRBJ1-6 | 16 | TRBV5-4 | TRBD1 | ASSLAGPGQGRNSPLH
TRBJ2-1 | 13 | TRBV7-2 | TRBD2 | ASSFLAGGLNEQF
TRBJ1-6 | 13 | TRBV28 | TRBD1 | ASSTTGTGFPPLH
TRBJ2-7 | 15 | TRBV4-1 | TRBD1 | ASSHRLDRGTPYEQY
TRBJ2-2 | 13 | TRBV29-1 | - | SVGFGGTYTGELF
TRBJ1-6 | 15 | TRBV7-2 | TRBD1 | ASSLSGTGGGISPLH
TRBJ2-2 | 13 | TRBV19 | TRBD1 | ASSIGDRAPGELF